This T cell receptor beta chain was documented in a study of blood T cell repertoires in COVID-19. Looking at the study overall: Acute and convalescent COVID-19 samples came from the United States, Italy and Spain. PBMCs, B-cell-depleted T cells, or T cells were the source of the cDNA or gDNA that made up the material.

Germline V gives CDR1 MNHEY, CDR2 SVGEGT. The CDR3 totals 12 residues. With 6 bases removed from V and 5 bases from J, the gap between germline ends came to 9 bases. Original methodology: Cell counts per sample came from amplifying reference gene primers. The table came from immunoSEQ multiplex PCR; TCRdb's copy has only in-frame clones and leaves some out. V and J calls and clone size follow that table, whereas D and trimming were derived from the DNA. The table shows over 25,000 clones, with 87% occurring only once. The sample comprised peripheral blood. The TCR originated in a human donor in a cohort sampled during active COVID-19. The donor label of this sample is uncertain. The chain recombines TRBV6-2 or TRBV6-3 with TRBJ2-3, with D unclear. The CDR3 loop is CASSQHGDTQYF. The CDR3 nucleotides read TGTGCCAGCAGCCAGCATGGAGATACGCAGTATTTT.